This T cell receptor beta chain was recovered during a study of cytomegalovirus exposure and HLA in healthy donors. For the study at large: A prior analysis found about 110 million unique TCR beta sequences from 150 million to 200 million T cells. The study, taken as a whole, reports: Investigators reported over 150 TCR beta chains as tied to cytomegalovirus. It was only CMV serostatus that was available as immune exposure information.

Regarding this clone: Antigen unknown.

The study ran its PCR with 60 Vbeta and 13 Jbeta primers. Data came from immunoSEQ multiplex PCR; TCRdb stores just in-frame clones and leaves some out. Of about 200,000 clones in the sample, roughly 70% were seen once. Germline loops: CDR1 SGHTA, CDR2 FQGTGA. The ends lost 5 bases at V and 5 bases at J; junction bases unmatched: 5. The CDR3 is 13 amino acids. The chain uses TRBV7-3 and TRBJ1-1; 7 nucleotides line up with TRBD1. Material for sequencing was PBMCs. The TCR comes from a woman aged 25 to 39 in good health and CMV-seronegative. The CDR3 region is CASSLTGKTEAFF. CDR3 coding DNA: TGTGCCAGCAGCCTGACAGGGAAAACTGAAGCTTTCTTT.